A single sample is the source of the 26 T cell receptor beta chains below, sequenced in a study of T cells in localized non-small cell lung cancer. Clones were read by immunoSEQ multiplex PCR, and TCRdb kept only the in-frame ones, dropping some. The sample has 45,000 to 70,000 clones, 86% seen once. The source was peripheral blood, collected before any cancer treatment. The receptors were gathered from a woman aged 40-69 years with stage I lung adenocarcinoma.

The CDR3 DNA reads as TGTGCCAGTCGTCTAGGGGGGACTCCCAAGGGCACTGAAGCTTTCTTT. Protein product: CASRLGGTPKGTEAFF. The rearrangement uses TRBV19 and TRBJ1-1; D may be TRBD1 (6 bases). The CDR3 totals 16 residues. The germline CDR1 and CDR2 sequences are LNHDA and SQIVND (reference sequence). Trimming shortened V by 8 bases and J by 4 bases, and 23 bases separated the two germline ends.

CDR3 in amino acids: CASSINQANQPQHF. DNA for the CDR3: TGTGCCAGTAGTATAAACCAAGCCAATCAGCCCCAGCATTTT. This rearrangement joins TRBV19 to TRBJ1-5; no clear D. Germline V gene data show CDR1 as LNHDA and CDR2 as SQIVND (reference sequence). With 2 bases removed from V and 3 bases from J, the gap between germline ends came to 8 bases. CDR3 size: 14 residues.

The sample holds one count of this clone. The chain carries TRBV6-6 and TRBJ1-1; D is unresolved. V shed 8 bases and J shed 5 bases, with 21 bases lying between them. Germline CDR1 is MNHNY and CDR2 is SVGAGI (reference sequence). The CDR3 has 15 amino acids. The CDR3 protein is CASSPLSPKVTEAFF. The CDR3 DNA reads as TGTGCCAGCTCCCCCTTAAGTCCCAAAGTGACTGAAGCTTTCTTT.

The CDR3 loop reads CASSIPQPGDGYTF. Written as DNA, the CDR3 is TGTGCCAGTAGTATCCCCCAGCCGGGAGATGGCTACACCTTC. The chain carries TRBV19 and TRBJ1-2; no reliable D call. This CDR3 contains 14 residues. Looked up from germline, CDR1 is LNHDA and CDR2 is SQIVND (reference sequence). Deletions cut 3 bases from V and 6 bases from J, with 14 bases between.

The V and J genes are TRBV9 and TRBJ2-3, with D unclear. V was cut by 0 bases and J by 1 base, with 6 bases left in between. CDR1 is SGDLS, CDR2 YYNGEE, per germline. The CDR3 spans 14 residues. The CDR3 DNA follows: TGTGCCAGCAGCGTAGTAACTGGCACAGATACGCAGTATTTT. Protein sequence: CASSVVTGTDTQYF.

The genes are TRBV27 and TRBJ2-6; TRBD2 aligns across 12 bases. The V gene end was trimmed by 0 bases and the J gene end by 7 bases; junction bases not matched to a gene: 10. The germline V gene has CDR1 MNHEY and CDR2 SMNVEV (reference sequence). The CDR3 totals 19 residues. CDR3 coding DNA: TGTGCCAGCAGTTTATCCTCTACTCTAGCGGGGGGGAGCGCCAACGTCCTGACTTTC. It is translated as CASSLSSTLAGGSANVLTF.

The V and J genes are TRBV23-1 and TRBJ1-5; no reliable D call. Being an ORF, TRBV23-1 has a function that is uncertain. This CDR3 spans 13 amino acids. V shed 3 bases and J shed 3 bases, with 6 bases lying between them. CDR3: CASSHRDNQPQHF. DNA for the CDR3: TGCGCCAGCAGTCATAGGGACAATCAGCCCCAGCATTTT.

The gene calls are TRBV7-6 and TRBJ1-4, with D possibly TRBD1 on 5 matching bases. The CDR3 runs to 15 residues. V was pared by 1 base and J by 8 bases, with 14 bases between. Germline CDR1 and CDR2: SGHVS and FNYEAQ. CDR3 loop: CASSLEAGRREKLFF. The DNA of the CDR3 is TGTGCCAGCAGCTTAGAGGCAGGGAGGAGAGAAAAACTGTTTTTT. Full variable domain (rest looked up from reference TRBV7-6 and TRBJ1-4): GAGVSQSPRYKVTKRGQDVALRCDPISGHVSLYWYRQALGQGPEFLTYFNYEAQQDKSGLPNDRFSAERPEGSISTLTIQRTEQRDSAMYRCASSLEAGRREKLFFGSGTQLSVL.

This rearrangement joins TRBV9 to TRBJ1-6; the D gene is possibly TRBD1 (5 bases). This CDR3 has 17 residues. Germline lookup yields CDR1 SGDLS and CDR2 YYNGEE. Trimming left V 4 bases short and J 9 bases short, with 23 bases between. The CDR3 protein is CASSLEGQPTIGSPLHF. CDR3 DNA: TGTGCCAGCAGCCTAGAGGGGCAACCAACTATAGGTTCACCCCTCCACTTT.

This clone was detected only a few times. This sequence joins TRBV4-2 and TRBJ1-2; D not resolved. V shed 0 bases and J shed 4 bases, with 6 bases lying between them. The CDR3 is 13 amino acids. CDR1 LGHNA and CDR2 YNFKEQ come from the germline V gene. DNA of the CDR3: TGTGCCAGCAGCCAAGATTTTGGCTATGGCTACACCTTC. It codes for CASSQDFGYGYTF.

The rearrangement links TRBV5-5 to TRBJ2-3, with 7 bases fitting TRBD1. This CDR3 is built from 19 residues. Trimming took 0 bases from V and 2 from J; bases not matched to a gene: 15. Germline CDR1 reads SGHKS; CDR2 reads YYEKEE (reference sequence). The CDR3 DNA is TGTGCCAGCAGCTTGGTCCCGGGACAGTTAGTGATCCACACAGATACGCAGTATTTT. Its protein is CASSLVPGQLVIHTDTQYF. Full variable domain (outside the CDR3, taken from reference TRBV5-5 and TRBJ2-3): DAGVTQSPTHLIKTRGQQVTLRCSPISGHKSVSWYQQVLGQGPQFIFQYYEKEERGRGNFPDRFSARQFPNYSSELNVNALLLGDSALYLCASSLVPGQLVIHTDTQYFGPGTRLTVL.

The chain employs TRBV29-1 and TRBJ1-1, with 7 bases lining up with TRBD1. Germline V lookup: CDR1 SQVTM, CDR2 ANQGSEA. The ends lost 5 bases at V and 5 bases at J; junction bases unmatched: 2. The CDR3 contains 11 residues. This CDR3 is CSVKTGTEAFF. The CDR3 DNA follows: TGCAGCGTTAAGACAGGGACTGAAGCTTTCTTT.

In DNA, the CDR3 is TGTGCCAGCAGTTTACGGGACAGACGTAATGAAAAACTGTTTTTT. As protein: CASSLRDRRNEKLFF. The J gene is TRBJ1-4, the V gene TRBV27; 7 bases are a match to TRBD1. The V gene's germline CDR1 is MNHEY and CDR2 SMNVEV (reference sequence). J was trimmed by 4 bases and V by 2 bases; bases with no gene match: 4. CDR3 length: 15 residues. The whole variable domain, filled in from reference TRBV27 and TRBJ1-4, reads EAQVTQNPRYLITVTGKKLTVTCSQNMNHEYMSWYRQDPGLGLRQIYYSMNVEVTDKGDVPEGYKVSRKEKRNFPLILESPSPNQTSLYFCASSLRDRRNEKLFFGSGTQLSVL.

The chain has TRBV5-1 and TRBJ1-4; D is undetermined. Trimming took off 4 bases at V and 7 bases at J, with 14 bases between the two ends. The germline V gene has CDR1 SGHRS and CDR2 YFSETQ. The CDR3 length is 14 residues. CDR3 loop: CASSPAGGLEKLFF. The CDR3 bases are TGCGCCAGCAGCCCGGCGGGAGGGCTTGAAAAACTGTTTTTT.

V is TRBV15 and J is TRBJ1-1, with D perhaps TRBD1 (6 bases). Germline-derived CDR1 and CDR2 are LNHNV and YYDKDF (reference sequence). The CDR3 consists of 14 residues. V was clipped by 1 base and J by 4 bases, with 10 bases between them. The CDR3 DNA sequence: TGTGCCACCAGCAGAGCAGGGGTGGGCACTGAAGCTTTCTTT. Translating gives CATSRAGVGTEAFF.

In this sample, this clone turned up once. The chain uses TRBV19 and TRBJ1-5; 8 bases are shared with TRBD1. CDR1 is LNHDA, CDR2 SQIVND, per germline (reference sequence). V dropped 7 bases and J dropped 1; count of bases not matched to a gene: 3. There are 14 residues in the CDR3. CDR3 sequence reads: CASNQGASNQPQHF. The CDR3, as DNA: TGTGCCAGTAACCAGGGGGCCAGCAATCAGCCCCAGCATTTT.

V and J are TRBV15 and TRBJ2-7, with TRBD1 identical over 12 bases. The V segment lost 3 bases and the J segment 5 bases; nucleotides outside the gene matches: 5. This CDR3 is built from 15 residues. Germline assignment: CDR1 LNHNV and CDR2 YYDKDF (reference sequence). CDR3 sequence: CATSRFGTGGHEQYF. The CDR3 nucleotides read TGTGCCACCAGCAGGTTCGGGACAGGGGGCCACGAGCAGTACTTC.

CDR3 sequence: CSVKTSNTEAFF. The CDR3 nucleotides are TGCAGCGTTAAGACATCGAACACTGAAGCTTTCTTT. The chain employs TRBV29-1 and TRBJ1-1; D call uncertain. There are 12 residues in the CDR3. Germline values: CDR1 SQVTM, CDR2 ANQGSEA. The V end lost 5 bases, the J end lost 1 base, and 8 bases lay between the germline ends.

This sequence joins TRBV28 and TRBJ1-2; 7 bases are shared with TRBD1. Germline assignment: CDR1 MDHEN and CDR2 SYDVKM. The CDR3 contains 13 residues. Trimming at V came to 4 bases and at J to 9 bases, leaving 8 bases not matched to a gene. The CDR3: CASSSVDRRRYTF. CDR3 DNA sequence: TGTGCCAGCAGTTCCGTGGACAGGAGACGCTACACCTTC.

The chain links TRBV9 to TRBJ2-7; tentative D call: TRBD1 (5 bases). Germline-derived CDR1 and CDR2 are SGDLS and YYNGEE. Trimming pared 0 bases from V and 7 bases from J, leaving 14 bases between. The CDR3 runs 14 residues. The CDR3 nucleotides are TGTGCCAGCAGCGTAGGCGGCAGGGCTGGTGAGCAGTACTTC. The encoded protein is CASSVGGRAGEQYF. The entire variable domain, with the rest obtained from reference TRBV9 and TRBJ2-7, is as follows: DSGVTQTPKHLITATGQRVTLRCSPRSGDLSVYWYQQSLDQGLQFLIQYYNGEERAKGNILERFSAQQFPDLHSELNLSSLELGDSALYFCASSVGGRAGEQYFGPGTRLTVT.

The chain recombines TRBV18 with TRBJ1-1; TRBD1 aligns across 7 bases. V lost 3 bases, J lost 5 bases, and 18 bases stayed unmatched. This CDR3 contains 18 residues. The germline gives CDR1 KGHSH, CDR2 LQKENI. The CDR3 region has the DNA TGTGCCAGCTCACCCAAGCAGTTGAAGGGGGCGAGTGGTACTGAAGCTTTCTTT. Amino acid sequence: CASSPKQLKGASGTEAFF. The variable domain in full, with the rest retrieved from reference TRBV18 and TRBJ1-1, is NAGVMQNPRHLVRRRGQEARLRCSPMKGHSHVYWYRQLPEEGLKFMVYLQKENIIDESGMPKERFSAEFPKEGPSILRIQQVVRGDSAAYFCASSPKQLKGASGTEAFFGQGTRLTVV.

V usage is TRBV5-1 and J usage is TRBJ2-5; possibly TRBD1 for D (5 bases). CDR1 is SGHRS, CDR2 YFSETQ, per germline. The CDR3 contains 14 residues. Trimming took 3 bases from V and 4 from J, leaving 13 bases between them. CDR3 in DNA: TGCGCCAGCAGCTCCAGGGTAGGGTTAGAGACCCAGTACTTC. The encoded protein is CASSSRVGLETQYF.

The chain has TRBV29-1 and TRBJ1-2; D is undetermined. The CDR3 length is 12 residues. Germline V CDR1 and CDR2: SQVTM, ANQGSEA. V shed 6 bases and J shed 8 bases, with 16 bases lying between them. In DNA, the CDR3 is TGCAGCGTGCTCCACTACAGCAGCGGCTACACCTTC. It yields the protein CSVLHYSSGYTF.

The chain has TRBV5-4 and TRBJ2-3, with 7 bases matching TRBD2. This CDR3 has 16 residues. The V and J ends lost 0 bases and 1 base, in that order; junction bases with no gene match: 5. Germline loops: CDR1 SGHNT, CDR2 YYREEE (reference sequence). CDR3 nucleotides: TGTGCCAGCAGCTTGGCAGGGAGGGACGGCACAGATACGCAGTATTTT. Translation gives CASSLAGRDGTDTQYF.

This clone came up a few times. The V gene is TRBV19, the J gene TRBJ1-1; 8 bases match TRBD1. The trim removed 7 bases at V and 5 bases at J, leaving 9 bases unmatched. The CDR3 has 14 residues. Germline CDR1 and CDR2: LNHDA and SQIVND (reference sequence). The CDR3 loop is CASTRQGLGTEAFF. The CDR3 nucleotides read TGTGCCAGTACCCGACAGGGGCTTGGAACTGAAGCTTTCTTT.

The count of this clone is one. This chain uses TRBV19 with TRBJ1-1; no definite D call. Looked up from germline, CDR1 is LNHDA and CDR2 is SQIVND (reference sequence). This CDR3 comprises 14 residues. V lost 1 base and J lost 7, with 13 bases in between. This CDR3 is CASSIALGGNEAFF. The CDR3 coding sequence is TGTGCCAGTAGTATAGCCCTCGGCGGGAATGAAGCTTTCTTT.